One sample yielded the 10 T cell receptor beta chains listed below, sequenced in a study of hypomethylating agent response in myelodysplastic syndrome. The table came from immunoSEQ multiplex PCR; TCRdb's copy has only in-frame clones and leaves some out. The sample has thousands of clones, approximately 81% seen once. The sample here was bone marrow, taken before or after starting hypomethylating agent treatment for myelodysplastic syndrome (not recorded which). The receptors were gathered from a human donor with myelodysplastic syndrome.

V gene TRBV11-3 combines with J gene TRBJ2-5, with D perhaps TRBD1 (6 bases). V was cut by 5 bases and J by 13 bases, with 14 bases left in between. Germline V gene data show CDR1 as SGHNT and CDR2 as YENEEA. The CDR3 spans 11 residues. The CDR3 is CASSKGHGRYF. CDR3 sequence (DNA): TGTGCCAGCAGCAAGGGACACGGAAGGTACTTC.

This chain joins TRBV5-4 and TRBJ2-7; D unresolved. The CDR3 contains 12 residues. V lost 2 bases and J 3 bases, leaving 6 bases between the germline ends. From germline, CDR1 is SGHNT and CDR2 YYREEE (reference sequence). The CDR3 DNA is TGTGCCAGCAGCTTAGACAACTACGAGCAGTACTTC. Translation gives CASSLDNYEQYF.

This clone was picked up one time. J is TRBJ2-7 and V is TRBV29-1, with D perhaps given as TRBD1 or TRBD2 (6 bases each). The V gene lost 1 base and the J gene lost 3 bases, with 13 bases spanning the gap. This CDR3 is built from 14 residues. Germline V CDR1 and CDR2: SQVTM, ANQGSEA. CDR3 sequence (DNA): TGCAGCGTTGAAGTCGGAGGGGGAAGCTACGAGCAGTACTTC. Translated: CSVEVGGGSYEQYF.

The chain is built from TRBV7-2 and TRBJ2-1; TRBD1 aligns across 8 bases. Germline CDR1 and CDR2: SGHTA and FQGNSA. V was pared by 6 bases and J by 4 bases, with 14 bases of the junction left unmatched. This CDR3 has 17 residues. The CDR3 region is CASSVGQGQTFYNEQFF. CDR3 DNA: TGTGCCAGCAGTGTTGGACAGGGTCAGACTTTTTACAATGAGCAGTTCTTC.

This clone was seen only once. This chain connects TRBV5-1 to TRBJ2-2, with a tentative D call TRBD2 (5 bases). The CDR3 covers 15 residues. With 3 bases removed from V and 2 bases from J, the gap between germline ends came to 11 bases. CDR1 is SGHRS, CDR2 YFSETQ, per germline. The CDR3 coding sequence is TGCGCCAGCAGCTCGGCCGGGATTAACACCGGGGAGCTGTTTTTT. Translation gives CASSSAGINTGELFF.

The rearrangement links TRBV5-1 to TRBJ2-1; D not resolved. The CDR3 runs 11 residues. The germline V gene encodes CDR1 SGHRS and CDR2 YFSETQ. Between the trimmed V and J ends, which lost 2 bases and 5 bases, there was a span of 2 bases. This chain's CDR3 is CASSLNNEQFF. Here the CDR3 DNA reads TGCGCCAGCAGCTTAAACAATGAGCAGTTCTTC.

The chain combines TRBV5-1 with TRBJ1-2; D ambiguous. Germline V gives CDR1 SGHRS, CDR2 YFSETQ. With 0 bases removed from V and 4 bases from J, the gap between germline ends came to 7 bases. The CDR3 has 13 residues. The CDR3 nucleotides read TGCGCCAGCAGCTTGGGTGGATTCTATGGCTACACCTTC. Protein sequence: CASSLGGFYGYTF.

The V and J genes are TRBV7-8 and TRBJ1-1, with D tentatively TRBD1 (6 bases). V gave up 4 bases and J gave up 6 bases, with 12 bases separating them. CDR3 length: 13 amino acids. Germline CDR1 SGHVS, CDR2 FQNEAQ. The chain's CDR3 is CASSYTGNSEAFF. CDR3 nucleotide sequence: TGTGCCAGCAGCTACACAGGGAATTCTGAAGCTTTCTTT.

The CDR3 is CASSDEGTVDTQYF. Here the CDR3 DNA reads TGCGCCAGCAGTGACGAGGGTACAGTAGATACGCAGTATTTT. The chain carries TRBV10-1 and TRBJ2-3, with a tentative D call TRBD2 (5 bases). From germline, CDR1 is WNHNN and CDR2 SYGVQD (reference sequence). The CDR3 contains 14 residues. The V and J ends lost 3 bases and 5 bases respectively, with 12 bases between them.

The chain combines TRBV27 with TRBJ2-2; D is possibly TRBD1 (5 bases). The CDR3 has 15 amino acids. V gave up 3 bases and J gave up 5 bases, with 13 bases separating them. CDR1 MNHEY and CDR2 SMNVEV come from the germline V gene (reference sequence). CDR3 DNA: TGTGCCAGCAGTTTCGGCAGGGCGAGGACCGGGGAGCTGTTTTTT. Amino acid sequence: CASSFGRARTGELFF.